The next 27 T cell receptor beta chains were all read from a single sample in a study of spatial heterogeneity in lung cancer. The time point denotes: sample taken at primary tumor resection. Whole RNA obtained from tumor, nontumor lung or frozen PBMC underwent sequencing without sorting. TCRdb recomputed calls from the 5' RACE reads with MiXCR, one row per CDR3 protein. Of 15,000 to 20,000 distinct CDR3 sequences listed, 20% to 25% were seen once; the top ten hold around a fifth. The sequencing used PBMCs, collected at surgery. These receptors originate from a female donor with early-stage non-small cell lung cancer.

There are many counts of this clonotype. The rearrangement joins TRBV19 to TRBJ2-5; 12 nucleotides agree with TRBD2. CDR1 is LNHDA, CDR2 SQIVND, per germline (reference sequence). V gave up 8 bases and J gave up 5 bases; unmatched junction bases: 6. The CDR3 has 14 residues. Written as DNA, the CDR3 is TGTGCCAGTGCTAGCGGGAGGGCCTTTGAGACCCAGTACTTC. It translates to CASASGRAFETQYF.

This clonotype was recorded many times. This chain joins TRBV28 and TRBJ2-2; possibly TRBD2 for D (5 bases). Deletions cut 7 bases from V and 6 bases from J, with 15 bases between. In germline, CDR1 is MDHEN, CDR2 SYDVKM. The CDR3 runs to 14 residues. CDR3 nucleotide sequence: TGTGCCAGCAATCGCGGGCTAATGGCCGGGGAGCTGTTTTTT. This sequence encodes CASNRGLMAGELFF.

This clonotype counts as medium-sized. This chain uses TRBV4-3 with TRBJ2-7, with D possibly being TRBD1 (6 bases). The CDR3 covers 13 residues. Germline CDR1 reads LGHNA; CDR2 reads YSLEER. The germline V and J ends were trimmed by 0 bases and 3 bases, with 6 bases remaining between them. CDR3 coding DNA: TGCGCCAGCAGCCAAGAAGGGGGCTACGAGCAGTACTTC. The encoded protein is CASSQEGGYEQYF.

This clonotype was counted many times. The V call is TRBV28, the J call TRBJ2-1, with 7 positions matching TRBD1. Per the germline V gene, CDR1 is MDHEN and CDR2 is SYDVKM. The CDR3 contains 16 residues. The J segment lost 0 bases and the V segment lost 1 base, leaving 3 bases of the junction unmatched. CDR3: CASSLYNRGSYNEQFF. The CDR3 DNA is TGTGCCAGCAGTTTATACAACAGGGGCTCCTACAATGAGCAGTTCTTC.

This clonotype is classed as medium-sized. This chain connects TRBV7-2 to TRBJ2-7; the D call may be TRBD1 or TRBD2 (5 bases each). Looked up from germline, CDR1 is SGHTA and CDR2 is FQGNSA. This CDR3 is built from 13 residues. The germline V and J ends were trimmed by 3 bases and 6 bases, with 12 bases remaining between them. CDR3 DNA sequence: TGTGCCAGCAGCTTCCAGAGAGGGGCCGAGCAGTACTTC. This gives the protein CASSFQRGAEQYF.

This clonotype was observed many times. This chain connects TRBV18 to TRBJ1-5, with D possibly matching TRBD1 (5 bases). The ends were cut back, 3 bases at V and 9 bases at J, with 27 bases in the middle. The CDR3 is 18 amino acids. CDR1 and CDR2 (germline): KGHSH, LQKENI. The CDR3, as DNA: TGTGCCAGCTCACCGAAGAATCCAGGTCCAGTTGGGGGTGGGCCCCAGCATTTT. Its protein product is CASSPKNPGPVGGGPQHF.

This clonotype was detected many times. V is TRBV7-7 and J is TRBJ2-2, with TRBD1 identical over 8 bases. The J segment lost 1 base and the V segment lost 5 bases, leaving 3 bases of the junction unmatched. This CDR3 has 15 amino acids. The germline V gene encodes CDR1 SSHAT and CDR2 FNYEAQ (reference sequence). CDR3 DNA: TGTGCCAGCAGCACAGGGGGATTGAACACCGGGGAGCTGTTTTTT. It translates to CASSTGGLNTGELFF. Looking up the rest from reference TRBV7-7 and TRBJ2-2 gives the full variable domain: GAGVSQSPRYKVTKRGQDVTLRCDPISSHATLYWYQQALGQGPEFLTYFNYEAQPDKSGLPSDRFSAERPEGSISTLTIQRTEQRDSAMYRCASSTGGLNTGELFFGEGSRLTVL.

This clonotype has a count of ten or more. The rearrangement joins TRBV5-1 to TRBJ2-1, with 9 nucleotides matching TRBD2. Germline CDR1 is SGHRS and CDR2 is YFSETQ. This CDR3 is 15 amino acids long. Trimming at V came to 7 bases and at J to 1 base, leaving 6 bases not matched to a gene. The CDR3, as DNA: TGCGCCAGCGGACCGCTAGCGGGGTCCTACAATGAGCAGTTCTTC. It codes for CASGPLAGSYNEQFF.

This clonotype was picked up many times. The CDR3 coding sequence is TGCAGTGCTACAGGAACGACAGGGGATCCCCTCGAGCAGTACTTC. This translates into CSATGTTGDPLEQYF. This chain links TRBV20-1 with TRBJ2-7; TRBD1 agrees at 8 bases. The germline V gene has CDR1 DFQATT and CDR2 SNEGSKA (reference sequence). With V trimmed by 4 bases and J by 6 bases, 14 bases remained unmatched. The CDR3 covers 15 residues.

This clonotype was counted ten times or more. The chain joins TRBV28 to TRBJ2-7, with D perhaps matching TRBD1 (5 bases). The germline gives CDR1 MDHEN, CDR2 SYDVKM. The CDR3 runs 14 residues. Trimming took off 6 bases at V and 3 bases at J, with 15 bases between the two ends. The CDR3 nucleotides are TGTGCCAGCAGCACGCGGACAACCCGCTACGAGCAGTACTTC. It specifies CASSTRTTRYEQYF.

The sample holds many counts of this clonotype. The chain combines TRBV5-3 with TRBJ2-2; 7 nucleotides line up with TRBD2. TRBV5-3 belongs to the ORF category, with a function that is uncertain. CDR3 length equals 21 residues. V lost 4 bases to trimming and J lost 1 base; unmatched junction nucleotides: 22. CDR3 nucleotide sequence: TGTGCCAGAAGCCCCCTGGGCGCCTGCGGGAGTCTGCGGAAGAACACCGGGGAGCTGTTTTTT. It translates to CARSPLGACGSLRKNTGELFF.

As concerns this clonotype: A read error is possible here, since a much larger clone lies one base away. The CDR3 region has the DNA TGTGCCAGCAGTTTAGGCGAGAGCACCTACGAGCAGTACTTC. It specifies CASSLGESTYEQYF. The chain couples TRBV12-3 or TRBV12-4 to TRBJ2-7, with D unclear. V lost 1 base and J 2 bases, leaving 9 bases between the germline ends. This CDR3 is 14 amino acids long.

Many counts were recorded for this clonotype. This chain's CDR3 is CASSSGQGFNQPQHF. CDR3 coding DNA: TGTGCCAGCTCGTCGGGACAGGGGTTTAATCAGCCCCAGCATTTT. The J gene is TRBJ1-5, the V gene TRBV18; 10 nucleotides match TRBD1. Trimming took 6 bases from V and 4 from J; bases not matched to a gene: 6. The CDR3 has 15 amino acids. CDR1 KGHSH and CDR2 LQKENI come from the germline V gene.

This clonotype was found many times. The chain carries TRBV20-1 and TRBJ2-7; 8 bases are a match to TRBD1. The CDR3 has 15 residues. Looked up from germline, CDR1 is DFQATT and CDR2 is SNEGSKA (reference sequence). V lost 0 bases to trimming and J lost 2 bases; unmatched junction nucleotides: 6. The CDR3 DNA sequence: TGCAGTGCTAGAGACCAGACAGGGGCGGCCTACGAGCAGTACTTC. Amino acid sequence: CSARDQTGAAYEQYF.

This clonotype has just one count. CDR3 bases: TGCAGCGTTGTCGGGGACTGGATGGGGGATGTAGCCAAAAACATTCAGTACTTC. Protein: CSVVGDWMGDVAKNIQYF. The chain has TRBV29-1 and TRBJ2-4; tentative D call: TRBD2 (6 bases). V lost 4 bases, J lost 0 bases, and 22 bases lay in between. Germline values: CDR1 SQVTM, CDR2 ANQGSEA. This CDR3 has 18 residues. The variable domain in full, completed from reference TRBV29-1 and TRBJ2-4, reads SAVISQKPSRDICQRGTSLTIQCQVDSQVTMMFWYRQQPGQSLTLIATANQGSEATYESGFVIDKFPISRPNLTFSTLTVSNMSPEDSSIYLCSVVGDWMGDVAKNIQYFGAGTRLSVL.

The rearrangement links TRBV6-2 or TRBV6-3 to TRBJ2-7; D remains unclear. V gave up 5 bases and J gave up 4 bases, with 15 bases separating them. The CDR3 is made up of 14 amino acids. Germline V gene sequence: CDR1 MNHEY, CDR2 SVGEGT. The CDR3 DNA follows: TGTGCCAGCAGTCCCGCCCTGGACCGGTACGAGCAGTACTTC. This codes for CASSPALDRYEQYF.

In its sample, this clonotype is medium-sized. The rearrangement links TRBV24-1 to TRBJ2-1; 12 bases line up with TRBD2. From germline, CDR1 is KGHDR and CDR2 SFDVKD. V shed 9 bases, J shed 4 bases, and the junction held 0 bases outside the gene matches. The CDR3 consists of 13 residues. Written as DNA, the CDR3 is TGTGCCACCGGACTAGCGGGATACAATGAGCAGTTCTTC. Protein product: CATGLAGYNEQFF.

This clonotype was observed at least ten times. The V call is TRBV11-3, the J call TRBJ2-7; D is unclear. Germline V gene data show CDR1 as SGHNT and CDR2 as YENEEA. V was trimmed by 2 bases and J by 5 bases, leaving 10 bases between them. The length of the CDR3 is 13 residues. The CDR3 DNA reads as TGTGCCAGCAGCTTAAGCCACAACAACGAGCAGTACTTC. Encoded protein: CASSLSHNNEQYF.

This clonotype was seen repeatedly, ten times or more. Given the absence of the conserved phenylalanine or tryptophan at the CDR3 end, a read error is likely. Because the CDR3's place on the DNA is in doubt, the DNA is left out and the CDR3 is given as listed by TCRdb. The chain uses TRBV2 and TRBJ2-4; the tabulated D call, TRBD1, remains unverified against the DNA. Germline CDR1 and CDR2: SNHLY and FYNNEI. The length of the CDR3 is 12 amino acids, counting both ends. CDR3 loop: CASRGTGTPNGY.

The rearrangement joins TRBV6-5 to TRBJ1-2; D ambiguous. Trimming removed 4 bases at V and 3 bases at J, with 6 bases between. CDR3 length: 12 amino acids. CDR1 is MNHEY and CDR2 is SVGAGI in the germline V gene. The CDR3 sequence is CASSSGYYGYTF. Here the CDR3 DNA reads TGTGCCAGCAGTTCAGGCTACTATGGCTACACCTTC.

The V and J genes are TRBV28 and TRBJ1-6; 10 bases are shared with TRBD1. The J segment lost 7 bases and the V segment lost 3 bases, leaving 3 bases of the junction unmatched. CDR1 MDHEN and CDR2 SYDVKM come from the germline V gene. The CDR3 contains 15 residues. The CDR3 bases are TGTGCCAGCAGTTTGGTGGACAGGGGGAATTCACCCCTCCACTTT. Protein sequence: CASSLVDRGNSPLHF.

This clonotype has a count of ten or more. This CDR3 is CASRGLAGGWYEQFF. In DNA form, the CDR3 reads TGTGCCAGCAGAGGACTAGCGGGAGGATGGTATGAGCAGTTCTTC. The chain couples TRBV25-1 to TRBJ2-1; 14 bases match TRBD2. The V gene end was trimmed by 6 bases and the J gene end by 8 bases; junction bases not matched to a gene: 6. CDR1 is MGHDK and CDR2 is SYGVNS in the germline V gene. The CDR3 spans 15 residues.

The chain couples TRBV5-1 to TRBJ2-7; weak D call: TRBD1 (5 bases). The CDR3 is 14 amino acids. Germline V gene sequence: CDR1 SGHRS, CDR2 YFSETQ. V lost 0 bases and J lost 6, with 13 bases in between. The CDR3: CASSLDATGREQYF. The CDR3 region has the DNA TGCGCCAGCAGCTTGGACGCTACAGGCCGCGAGCAGTACTTC.

This clonotype qualifies as medium-sized. The V gene is TRBV12-3 or TRBV12-4, the J gene TRBJ2-7, with 12 nucleotides matching TRBD2. V lost 5 bases, J lost 3 bases, and 5 bases stayed unmatched. The CDR3 runs to 15 residues. The CDR3 sequence: CASSITSGRFYEQYF. The CDR3 bases are TGTGCCAGCAGTATAACTAGCGGGAGGTTCTACGAGCAGTACTTC.

V is TRBV27 and J is TRBJ1-5, with D possibly matching TRBD1 (6 bases). V shed 6 bases and J shed 9 bases, with 18 bases lying between them. The CDR3 sequence is 14 residues long. CDR1 is MNHEY, CDR2 SMNVEV, per germline (reference sequence). The CDR3 bases are TGTGCCAGCAGGTATAGCAGGGGTGCTTGGCCCCAGCATTTT. As protein: CASRYSRGAWPQHF.

In this sample, this clonotype turned up many times. The J gene is TRBJ2-2, the V gene TRBV24-1; 7 bases are a match to TRBD1. The CDR3 consists of 16 residues. Germline lookup yields CDR1 KGHDR and CDR2 SFDVKD. The trim removed 4 bases at V and 3 bases at J, leaving 7 bases unmatched. The DNA for the CDR3 is TGTGCCACCAGTGACCCCCGGGACAGTTACACCGGGGAGCTGTTTTTT. Translated, it gives CATSDPRDSYTGELFF.

This rearrangement joins TRBV15 to TRBJ1-4; D perhaps matches TRBD1 (6 bases). The CDR3 is 13 amino acids. Deletions cut 8 bases from V and 4 bases from J, with 11 bases between. Looked up from germline, CDR1 is LNHNV and CDR2 is YYDKDF (reference sequence). CDR3 sequence: CATRAGVNEKLFF. The CDR3 bases are TGTGCCACCCGGGCAGGGGTTAATGAAAAACTGTTTTTT.